Presented here are 3 T cell receptor beta chains from one specimen sequenced in a study of T-cell memory formation after mild COVID-19. MiXCR, run by TCRdb on the 5' RACE reads, gives a single entry per CDR3 protein. Of over 500,000 distinct CDR3 sequences in the sample, roughly 17% were seen once. The material sequenced was PBMCs or a T cell subset sorted from them (not recorded which). All receptors derive from an adult woman who had mild COVID-19 (a few samples of this study predate the infection). Cell type and time point are not known.

The CDR3 DNA sequence: TGCAGTGCCAGGGAGGAAACCTACAATGAGCAGTTCTTC. Translated, it gives CSAREETYNEQFF. V usage is TRBV20-1 and J usage is TRBJ2-1; D possibly corresponds to TRBD2 (6 bases). CDR3 size: 13 residues. V lost 6 bases and J 2 bases, leaving 11 bases between the germline ends. Germline lookup yields CDR1 DFQATT and CDR2 SNEGSKA (reference sequence).

This chain links TRBV9 with TRBJ1-2; D is unclear. This CDR3 has 12 amino acids. Per germline, CDR1 SGDLS and CDR2 YYNGEE. Deletions cut 5 bases from V and 2 bases from J, with 7 bases between. CDR3 in DNA: TGTGCCAGCAGGAGTACAAACTATGGCTACACCTTC. Translated, it gives CASRSTNYGYTF.

This clonotype was detected only a few times. This chain connects TRBV7-3 to TRBJ2-1; 8 bases map to TRBD2. J lost 6 bases, V lost 3 bases, and 4 bases had no gene match. The CDR3 length is 14 residues. The germline V gene encodes CDR1 SGHTA and CDR2 FQGTGA. CDR3 loop: CASSFGGAFNEQFF. The DNA for the CDR3 is TGTGCCAGCAGCTTCGGGGGGGCTTTCAATGAGCAGTTCTTC.